What follows are 16 T cell receptor beta chains derived from one specimen sequenced in a study of CD8 T cells in Susac syndrome. RNA totalling roughly 0.45 to 1 ug underwent reverse transcription with random hexamers. TCRdb redid the calling of the immunoSEQ multiplex PCR reads with MiXCR, one entry per CDR3 protein. In the table there are around 170,000 distinct CDR3 sequences, 95% of which are singletons. Sequencing used CD4+ T cells from PBMCs. The receptor source for this set is a human donor with Susac syndrome.

The J gene is TRBJ2-5, the V gene TRBV4-2, with a tentative D call TRBD2 (7 bases). Looked up from germline, CDR1 is LGHNA and CDR2 is YNFKEQ. Trimming shortened V by 4 bases and J by 4 bases, and 13 bases separated the two germline ends. The CDR3 contains 14 residues. The CDR3: CASSPGGLRETQYF. The DNA for the CDR3 is TGTGCCAGCAGCCCCGGGGGGCTGAGAGAGACCCAGTACTTC.

The genes are TRBV6-4 and TRBJ2-1, with TRBD2 identical over 9 bases. Germline V gives CDR1 MRHNA, CDR2 SNTAGT. Trimming cost V 2 bases and J 9 bases; bases outside gene matches: 14. The CDR3 consists of 17 residues. CDR3 sequence: CASSDGVAGGLIREQFF. In DNA form, the CDR3 reads TGTGCCAGCAGTGACGGTGTCGCGGGGGGGCTAATCCGTGAGCAGTTCTTC.

The rearrangement links TRBV7-2 to TRBJ2-2; D unresolved. V was clipped by 5 bases and J by 7 bases, with 5 bases between them. The CDR3 consists of 11 residues. The germline CDR1 and CDR2 sequences are SGHTA and FQGNSA. The CDR3 here is CASSDLGELFF. The CDR3 bases are TGTGCCAGCAGCGATCTCGGGGAGCTGTTTTTT.

The chain recombines TRBV7-2 with TRBJ2-7, with 8 bases that match TRBD2. J lost 3 bases, V lost 1 base, and 5 bases had no gene match. The CDR3 has 15 residues. CDR1 is SGHTA, CDR2 FQGNSA, per germline. In DNA form, the CDR3 reads TGTGCCAGCAGCTTAGGAGCGGGGGACTTCTACGAGCAGTACTTC. This encodes CASSLGAGDFYEQYF.

This chain joins TRBV7-2 and TRBJ2-4; D call uncertain. Trimming stripped 5 bases from V and 5 bases from J, with 10 bases between. CDR1 and CDR2 (germline): SGHTA, FQGNSA. This CDR3 spans 13 amino acids. In nucleotides, the CDR3 is TGTGCCAGCAGCAATGTTTGGGAAAACATTCAGTACTTC. As protein: CASSNVWENIQYF.

The count of this clonotype is one. The CDR3 DNA reads as TGTGCCTGGAGTGTACTAAACAGCCAGTGGGAGACCCAGTACTTC. It codes for CAWSVLNSQWETQYF. This chain joins TRBV30 and TRBJ2-5, with D unresolved. The germline V and J ends were trimmed by 0 bases and 5 bases, with 16 bases remaining between them. The CDR3 consists of 15 residues. The germline CDR1 and CDR2 sequences are GTSNPN and SVGIG (reference sequence).

This chain links TRBV4-1 with TRBJ1-2; D unresolved. From germline, CDR1 is MGHRA and CDR2 YSYEKL. Trimming pared 1 base from V and 8 bases from J, leaving 14 bases between. The CDR3 is made up of 14 amino acids. DNA of the CDR3: TGCGCCAGCAGCCAAGCAGCAACCCCTTCGGGCTACACCTTC. Amino acids: CASSQAATPSGYTF.

The chain recombines TRBV13 with TRBJ1-1; a possible D gene is TRBD1 (5 bases). Germline CDR1 PRHDT, CDR2 FYEKMQ (reference sequence). The CDR3 runs to 13 residues. Trimming took off 5 bases at V and 11 bases at J, with 18 bases between the two ends. DNA for the CDR3: TGTGCCAGCAGCCCGGGACGGCGGATCGATGCTTTCTTT. This gives the protein CASSPGRRIDAFF.

CDR3 loop: CATSRGTGLDYGYTF. CDR3 nucleotides: TGTGCCACCAGCAGAGGGACAGGTTTGGACTATGGCTACACCTTC. V gene TRBV15 combines with J gene TRBJ1-2; the match to TRBD1 covers 7 bases. The germline gives CDR1 LNHNV, CDR2 YYDKDF (reference sequence). V trimming: 1 base; J trimming: 3 bases; junction bases outside the gene matches: 5. CDR3 length equals 15 residues.

The chain links TRBV12-3 or TRBV12-4 to TRBJ2-3; unclear D gene. This CDR3 is built from 12 residues. V gave up 6 bases and J gave up 2 bases, with 6 bases separating them. The CDR3 bases are TGTGCCAGCAGACTTTACACAGATACGCAGTATTTT. Its protein is CASRLYTDTQYF.

The chain links TRBV2 to TRBJ2-1, with a weak D call TRBD1 (6 bases). This CDR3 is built from 13 residues. Trimming removed 6 bases at V and 6 bases at J, with 12 bases between. Per the germline V gene, CDR1 is SNHLY and CDR2 is FYNNEI. The CDR3 is CASSSGTINEQFF. DNA of the CDR3: TGTGCCAGCAGCTCCGGGACAATCAATGAGCAGTTCTTC.

This clonotype was seen a single time. This chain links TRBV14 with TRBJ2-4, with 11 bases lining up with TRBD1. Germline CDR1 SGHDN, CDR2 FVKESK. Trimming at V came to 3 bases and at J to 7 bases, leaving 5 bases not matched to a gene. The CDR3 sequence is 15 residues long. CDR3 residues: CASSHGQGAGNIQYF. In DNA, the CDR3 is TGTGCCAGCAGCCATGGACAGGGGGCAGGGAACATTCAGTACTTC.

This clonotype occurred once. The chain couples TRBV7-9 to TRBJ2-1, with D possibly being TRBD1 or TRBD2 (5 bases each). The CDR3 is made up of 16 amino acids. Germline V gene data show CDR1 as SEHNR and CDR2 as FQNEAQ (reference sequence). Trimming took 4 bases from V and 7 from J, leaving 20 bases between them. The CDR3 reads CASSSGQGRTGNEQFF. In nucleotides, the CDR3 is TGTGCCAGCAGCTCGGGGCAGGGCCGGACGGGGAATGAGCAGTTCTTC.

The chain links TRBV2 to TRBJ1-1; 9 nucleotides line up with TRBD1. The junction had 6 bases not matched to a gene; V was cut back by 5 bases and J by 8 bases. This CDR3 spans 13 amino acids. The germline V gene has CDR1 SNHLY and CDR2 FYNNEI. The CDR3 DNA reads as TGTGCCAGCAGTCCCGGGACAGGGTTGGAAGCTTTCTTT. Protein product: CASSPGTGLEAFF.

This chain links TRBV18 with TRBJ1-3; D call uncertain. The V end was cut by 3 bases, the J end by 8 bases, with 14 bases between. CDR3 length equals 14 residues. Germline V CDR1 and CDR2: KGHSH, LQKENI. The CDR3 sequence: CASSPLPTGDTIYF. DNA for the CDR3: TGTGCCAGCTCACCCCTTCCCACTGGGGACACCATATATTTT.

The rearrangement joins TRBV5-1 to TRBJ2-7, with D hard to call. The CDR3 is made up of 15 amino acids. Between the trimmed V and J ends, which lost 1 base and 1 base, there was a span of 12 bases. Germline assignment: CDR1 SGHRS and CDR2 YFSETQ. CDR3 sequence (DNA): TGCGCCAGCAGCTTGCTGTCCAGGACGTCCTACGAGCAGTACTTC. Its translation: CASSLLSRTSYEQYF.